What follows describes a single T cell receptor (beta chain). No antigen is known for it. These data are taken from a study of Ad26.COV2.S vaccination and SARS-CoV-2 variants. Whole-study context: Donor participated within the Ad26.COV2.S arm of the COV1001 trial. Ad26.COV2.S given intramuscularly, once or twice 56 days apart.

The treatment was: 15 to 20 received Ad26.COV2.S at low or high dose, single or two shots; about 5 received placebo; per-sample allocation not given. Day 63 after the first injection of vaccine or placebo was the sampling time. Findings of the study overall: Higher spike-specific TCR breadth was found in vaccine recipients than in placebo recipients.

Sequenced by immunoSEQ multiplex PCR; TCRdb stores in-frame clones only, minus some. The profile shows a few hundred thousand clones, 90% of them singletons. The germline V gene has CDR1 MNHEY and CDR2 SMNVEV (reference sequence). CDR3 size: 14 residues. The ends lost 5 bases at V and 3 bases at J; junction bases unmatched: 4. The clonotype originates from a person aged 18 to 65 who received the Ad26.COV2.S COVID-19 vaccine or a placebo. This sequence joins TRBV27 and TRBJ2-7; 10 bases align to TRBD2. This material consisted of peripheral blood, taken in a trial of Ad26.COV2.S vaccine versus placebo. The CDR3 sequence: CASSRGLAIYEQYF. DNA for the CDR3: TGTGCCAGCAGTAGGGGACTAGCGATCTACGAGCAGTACTTC.